The 6 T cell receptor beta chains listed next were all sequenced from one sample in a study of graft-versus-host responses after intestinal transplantation. Responders (roughly 200,000, CFSE-labeled) were co-plated with roughly 200,000 irradiated, violet-dye-labeled stimulators. Sequenced by immunoSEQ multiplex PCR; TCRdb stores in-frame clones only, minus some. The sample consists of about 14,000 clones, roughly a third of them appearing once. The sample was alloreactive CD8+ T cells from a mixed lymphocyte reaction culture, taken before intestinal transplant. Subset denoted: CFSE-low proliferating T cells sorted from approximately 6-day pre-transplant mixed lymphocyte reaction (GvH or HvG direction). The receptors here all came from a human patient who received an intestinal transplant.

This clone was counted between two and nine times. The chain couples TRBV19 to TRBJ1-2; D not resolved. The V gene's germline CDR1 is LNHDA and CDR2 SQIVND (reference sequence). V was cut by 7 bases and J by 3 bases, with 9 bases left in between. The CDR3 is 12 amino acids. The CDR3 here is CASKERDYGYTF. DNA for the CDR3: TGTGCCAGTAAGGAGAGGGACTATGGCTACACCTTC.

The table lists this clone with a few counts. The rearrangement joins TRBV9 to TRBJ2-5, with unresolved D. The J call may be mistaken, given a closer DNA end match to TRBJ2-7. Germline loops: CDR1 SGDLS, CDR2 YYNGEE. The CDR3 totals 13 residues. The CDR3 DNA reads as TGTGCCAGCAGCGTAGGCGGCCCCTACGAGCAGTACTTC. Its protein is CASSVGGPYEQYF.

This clone was recorded a few times. A far larger clone is just one base off, so this is likely a read error. This rearrangement joins TRBV4-2 to TRBJ1-2, with 12 nucleotides matching TRBD1. Looked up from germline, CDR1 is LGHNA and CDR2 is YNFKEQ. The CDR3 loop spans 18 amino acids. The V gene end was trimmed by 0 bases and the J gene end by 5 bases; junction bases not matched to a gene: 10. The CDR3 is CASSQDMGQGARGYGYTF. In DNA form, the CDR3 reads TGTGCCAGCAGCCAAGATATGGGACAGGGGGCGCGGGGGTATGGCTACACCTTC.

In this sample, this clone turned up a few times. This chain uses TRBV4-1 with TRBJ2-1, with D hard to call. Trimming took off 4 bases at V and 7 bases at J, with 11 bases between the two ends. CDR3 length: 13 residues. From germline, CDR1 is MGHRA and CDR2 YSYEKL. The CDR3 nucleotides are TGCGCCAGCAGCCTCGGACGGGTTAATGAGCAGTTCTTC. Its protein product is CASSLGRVNEQFF.

This rearrangement joins TRBV4-2 to TRBJ2-1; D remains unclear. The germline V and J ends were trimmed by 4 bases and 6 bases, with 7 bases remaining between them. The germline CDR1 and CDR2 sequences are LGHNA and YNFKEQ. The CDR3 loop spans 12 amino acids. The CDR3 loop is CASSRITNEQFF. The CDR3 nucleotides are TGTGCCAGCAGCCGAATAACCAATGAGCAGTTCTTC.

The chain links TRBV19 to TRBJ2-1, with 8 bases fitting TRBD2. V shed 1 base and J 4 bases; nucleotides not matched to a gene: 12. Germline CDR1 is LNHDA and CDR2 is SQIVND (reference sequence). The CDR3 runs 18 residues. CDR3 sequence: CASSIVGVTGGSYNEQFF. As DNA, the CDR3 is TGTGCCAGTAGTATAGTGGGGGTGACGGGGGGGTCATACAATGAGCAGTTCTTC.